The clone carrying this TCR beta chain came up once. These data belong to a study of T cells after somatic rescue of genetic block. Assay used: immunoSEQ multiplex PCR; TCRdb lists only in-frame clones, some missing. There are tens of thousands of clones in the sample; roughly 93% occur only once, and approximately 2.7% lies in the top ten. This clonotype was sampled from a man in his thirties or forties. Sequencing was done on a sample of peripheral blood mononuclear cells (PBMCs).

DNA for the CDR3: TGTGCTAGTGGTACTCCGGGACTAGCGGGGGTTACCACCGGGGAGCTGTTTTTT. Translation: CASGTPGLAGVTTGELFF. The chain combines TRBV12-5 with TRBJ2-2; 14 nucleotides line up with TRBD2. The germline CDR1 and CDR2 sequences are LGHNT and FRNRAP. The J segment lost 4 bases and the V segment lost 5 bases, leaving 9 bases of the junction unmatched. CDR3 length: 18 residues.